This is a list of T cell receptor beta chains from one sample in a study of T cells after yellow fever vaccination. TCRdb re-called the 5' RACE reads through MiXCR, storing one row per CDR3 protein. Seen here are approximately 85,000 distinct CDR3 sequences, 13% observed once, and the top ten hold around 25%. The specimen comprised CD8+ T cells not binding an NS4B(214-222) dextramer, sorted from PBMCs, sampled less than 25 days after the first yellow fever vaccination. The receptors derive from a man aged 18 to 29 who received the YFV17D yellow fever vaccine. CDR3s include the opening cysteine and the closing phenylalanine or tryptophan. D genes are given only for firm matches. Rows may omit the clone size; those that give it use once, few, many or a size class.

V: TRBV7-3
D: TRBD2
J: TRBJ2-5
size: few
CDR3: CASRKTPRGGPSQETQYF
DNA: TGTGCCAGCAGGAAAACGCCCCGGGGGGGCCCCTCCCAAGAGACCCAGTACTTC

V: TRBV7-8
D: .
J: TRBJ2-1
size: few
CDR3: CASSILGEEDEQFF
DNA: TGTGCCAGCAGCATTCTGGGCGAAGAGGATGAGCAGTTCTTC

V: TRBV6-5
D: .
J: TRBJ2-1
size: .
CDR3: CASSYPVSSYNEQFF
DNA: TGTGCCAGCAGTTATCCAGTGAGCTCCTACAATGAGCAGTTCTTC

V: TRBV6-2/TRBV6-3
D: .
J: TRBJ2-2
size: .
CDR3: CASTQPTGKVNTGELFF
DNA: TGTGCCAGCACCCAGCCCACAGGAAAAGTTAACACCGGGGAGCTGTTTTTT

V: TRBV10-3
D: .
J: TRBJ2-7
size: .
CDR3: CAISAYGGNLLEQYF
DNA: TGTGCCATCAGTGCATATGGGGGGAACTTACTCGAGCAGTACTTC

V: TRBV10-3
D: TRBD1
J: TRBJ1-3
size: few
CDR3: CAISDRVSGNTIYF
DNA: TGTGCCATCAGCGACAGGGTCTCTGGAAACACCATATATTTT

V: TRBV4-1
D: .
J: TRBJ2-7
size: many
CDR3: CASSQGDEQYF
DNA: TGCGCCAGCAGCCAGGGCGACGAGCAGTACTTC

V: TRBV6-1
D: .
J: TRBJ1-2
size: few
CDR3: CASSPTSWTFNYGYTF
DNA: TGTGCCAGCAGTCCCACTTCATGGACATTTAACTATGGCTACACCTTC

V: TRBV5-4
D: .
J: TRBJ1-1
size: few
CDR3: CASRAETSEAFF
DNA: TGTGCCAGCAGGGCTGAGACCTCTGAAGCTTTCTTT

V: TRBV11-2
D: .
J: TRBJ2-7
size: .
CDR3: CASSSSSRAFDITYEQYF
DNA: TGTGCCAGCAGTTCCTCCTCGCGCGCCTTCGATATAACCTACGAGCAGTACTTC

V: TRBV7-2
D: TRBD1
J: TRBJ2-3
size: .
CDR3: CASSSRQGAVDTQYF
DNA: TGTGCCAGCAGCTCCAGACAGGGGGCGGTAGATACGCAGTATTTT

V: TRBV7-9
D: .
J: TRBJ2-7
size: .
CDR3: CASSLGLTGSYEQYF
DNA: TGTGCCAGCAGCTTAGGGCTCACAGGCTCCTACGAGCAGTACTTC

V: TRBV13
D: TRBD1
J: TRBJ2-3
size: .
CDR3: CASSLGRDRGPDTQYF
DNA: TGTGCCAGCAGCTTAGGCCGGGACAGGGGCCCAGATACGCAGTATTTT

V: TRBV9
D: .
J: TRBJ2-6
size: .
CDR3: CASSAIRTGANVLTF
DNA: TGTGCCAGCAGCGCCATAAGGACTGGGGCCAACGTCCTGACTTTC

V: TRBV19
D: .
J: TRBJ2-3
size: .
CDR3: CASSPAGWDTDTQYF
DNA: TGTGCCAGTAGCCCAGCAGGGTGGGACACAGATACGCAGTATTTT

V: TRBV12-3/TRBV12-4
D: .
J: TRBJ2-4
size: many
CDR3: CASSDTDLKNIQYF
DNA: TGTGCCAGTTCCGACACCGACCTAAAAAACATTCAGTACTTC

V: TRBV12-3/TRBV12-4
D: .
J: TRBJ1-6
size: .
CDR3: CASSPNPHFSYNSPLHF
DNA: TGTGCCAGCAGCCCTAACCCCCATTTCTCCTATAATTCACCCCTCCACTTT

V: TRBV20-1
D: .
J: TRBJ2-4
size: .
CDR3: CSATSGTESLAKNIQYF
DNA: TGCAGTGCTACCTCCGGGACGGAATCTTTAGCCAAAAACATTCAGTACTTC

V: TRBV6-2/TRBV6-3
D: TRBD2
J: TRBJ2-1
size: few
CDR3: CASSYRASGGHEQFF
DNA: TGTGCCAGCAGTTACCGGGCTAGCGGGGGCCATGAGCAGTTCTTC

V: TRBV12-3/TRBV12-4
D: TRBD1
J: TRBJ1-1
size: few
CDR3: CASSPSAGGNTEAFF
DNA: TGTGCCAGCAGCCCCTCGGCAGGGGGGAACACTGAAGCTTTCTTT

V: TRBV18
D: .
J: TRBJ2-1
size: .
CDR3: CASSLAPGTYNEQFF
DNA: TGTGCCAGCTCACTTGCGCCAGGAACCTACAATGAGCAGTTCTTC

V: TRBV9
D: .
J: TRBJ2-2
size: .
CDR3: CASSVDGANTGELFF
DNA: TGTGCCAGCAGCGTAGACGGGGCGAACACCGGGGAGCTGTTTTTT

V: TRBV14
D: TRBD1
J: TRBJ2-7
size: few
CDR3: CASSPGTGGIYEQYF
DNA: TGTGCCAGCAGCCCGGGGACAGGGGGCATCTACGAGCAGTACTTC

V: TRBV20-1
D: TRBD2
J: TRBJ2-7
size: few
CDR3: CSAPRLAGGSSYEQYF
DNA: TGCAGTGCTCCCCGACTAGCGGGGGGTTCCTCCTACGAGCAGTACTTC

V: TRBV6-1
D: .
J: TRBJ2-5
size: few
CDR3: CASNPYIMGETQYF
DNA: TGTGCCAGCAACCCTTACATCATGGGGGAGACCCAGTACTTC

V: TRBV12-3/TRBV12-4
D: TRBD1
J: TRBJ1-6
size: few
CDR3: CASSLRGQVDSPLHF
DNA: TGTGCCAGCAGTTTACGGGGACAGGTGGATTCACCCCTCCACTTT

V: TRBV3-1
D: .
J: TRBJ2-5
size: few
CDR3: CASSQDSSQGETQYF
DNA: TGTGCCAGCAGCCAAGATTCAAGCCAAGGGGAGACCCAGTACTTC

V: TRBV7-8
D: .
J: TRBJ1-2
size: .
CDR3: CASSLAAGGAGLGYGYTF
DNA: TGTGCCAGCAGCTTAGCGGCGGGGGGCGCGGGGCTGGGCTATGGCTACACCTTC

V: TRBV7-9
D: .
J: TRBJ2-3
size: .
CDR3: CASSLGTRLTDTQYF
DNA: TGTGCCAGCAGCTTGGGGACACGACTCACAGATACGCAGTATTTT

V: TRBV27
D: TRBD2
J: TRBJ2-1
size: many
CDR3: CASTISGGRSEQFF
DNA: TGTGCCAGCACTATTAGCGGGGGGCGCAGTGAGCAGTTCTTC

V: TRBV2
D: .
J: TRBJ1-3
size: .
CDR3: CASAKTGWGGNTIYF
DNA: TGTGCCAGCGCTAAGACAGGCTGGGGAGGAAACACCATATATTTT

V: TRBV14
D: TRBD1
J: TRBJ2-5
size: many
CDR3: CASCGTGMEETQYF
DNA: TGTGCCAGCTGCGGGACAGGGATGGAAGAGACCCAGTACTTC

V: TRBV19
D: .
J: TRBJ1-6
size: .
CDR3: CASSEEGRGSPLHF
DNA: TGTGCCAGTAGCGAAGAAGGGAGAGGATCACCCCTCCACTTT

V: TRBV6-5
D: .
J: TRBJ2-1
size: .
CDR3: CASTLLGGEQFF
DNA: TGTGCCAGCACCTTACTGGGAGGTGAGCAGTTCTTC

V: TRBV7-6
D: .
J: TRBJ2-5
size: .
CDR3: CASSLAVSGMGRETQYF
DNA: TGTGCCAGCAGCTTAGCGGTCTCAGGGATGGGACGGGAGACCCAGTACTTC

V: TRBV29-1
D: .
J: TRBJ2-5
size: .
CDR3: CSVDNPMETQYF
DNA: TGCAGCGTTGACAACCCGATGGAGACCCAGTACTTC

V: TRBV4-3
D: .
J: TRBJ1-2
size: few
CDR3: CASSQESGALSGYTF
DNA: TGCGCCAGCAGCCAAGAGTCGGGGGCACTCTCCGGCTACACCTTC

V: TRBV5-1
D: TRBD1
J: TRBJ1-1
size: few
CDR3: CASSWPGTGHSRTEAFF
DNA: TGCGCCAGCAGCTGGCCCGGGACAGGGCATTCCCGAACTGAAGCTTTCTTT

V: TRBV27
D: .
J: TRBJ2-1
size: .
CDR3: CASSLFTRGDNEQFF
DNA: TGTGCCAGCAGTTTGTTTACCAGGGGTGACAATGAGCAGTTCTTC

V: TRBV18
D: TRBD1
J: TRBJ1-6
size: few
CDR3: CASSPPDRGFNSPLHF
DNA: TGTGCCAGCTCACCACCGGACAGGGGTTTTAATTCACCCCTCCACTTT

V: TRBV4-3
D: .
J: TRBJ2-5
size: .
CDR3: CASSSSGLALQTQYF
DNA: TGCGCCAGCAGCTCCAGCGGACTGGCCCTGCAGACCCAGTACTTC